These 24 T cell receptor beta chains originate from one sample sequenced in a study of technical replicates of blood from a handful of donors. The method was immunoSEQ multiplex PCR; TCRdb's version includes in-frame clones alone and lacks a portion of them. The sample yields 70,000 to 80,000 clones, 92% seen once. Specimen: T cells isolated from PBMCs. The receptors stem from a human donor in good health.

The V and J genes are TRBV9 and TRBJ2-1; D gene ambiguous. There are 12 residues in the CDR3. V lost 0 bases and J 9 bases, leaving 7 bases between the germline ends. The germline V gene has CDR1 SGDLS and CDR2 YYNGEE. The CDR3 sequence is CASSVVEAEQFF. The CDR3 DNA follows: TGTGCCAGCAGCGTAGTTGAAGCTGAGCAGTTCTTC.

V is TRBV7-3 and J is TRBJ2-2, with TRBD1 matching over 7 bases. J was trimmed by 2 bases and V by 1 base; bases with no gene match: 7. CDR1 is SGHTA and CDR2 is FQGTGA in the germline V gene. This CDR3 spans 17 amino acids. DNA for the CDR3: TGTGCCAGCAGCTTAATAGTCACAGGGGCAAACACCGGGGAGCTGTTTTTT. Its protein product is CASSLIVTGANTGELFF.

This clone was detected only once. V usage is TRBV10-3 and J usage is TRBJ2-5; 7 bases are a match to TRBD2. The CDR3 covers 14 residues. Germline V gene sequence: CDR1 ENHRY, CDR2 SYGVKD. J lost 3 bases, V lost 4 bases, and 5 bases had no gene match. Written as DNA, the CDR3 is TGTGCCATCAGTGCTTCGGGAGGAGAAGAGACCCAGTACTTC. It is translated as CAISASGGEETQYF.

The CDR3, as DNA: TGTGCCAGCAGCCTCACAGGGGGCTACGAGCAGTACTTC. Protein: CASSLTGGYEQYF. The chain links TRBV7-7 to TRBJ2-7, with 8 bases fitting TRBD1. Germline V CDR1 and CDR2: SSHAT, FNYEAQ (reference sequence). The V segment lost 5 bases and the J segment 3 bases; nucleotides outside the gene matches: 3. There are 13 residues in the CDR3.

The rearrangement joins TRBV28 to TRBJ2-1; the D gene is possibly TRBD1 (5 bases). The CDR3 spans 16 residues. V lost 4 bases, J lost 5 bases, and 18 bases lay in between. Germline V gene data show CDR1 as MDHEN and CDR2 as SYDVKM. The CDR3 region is CASSSQRQGGNNEQFF. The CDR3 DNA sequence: TGTGCCAGCAGTTCGCAAAGGCAGGGTGGGAACAATGAGCAGTTCTTC.

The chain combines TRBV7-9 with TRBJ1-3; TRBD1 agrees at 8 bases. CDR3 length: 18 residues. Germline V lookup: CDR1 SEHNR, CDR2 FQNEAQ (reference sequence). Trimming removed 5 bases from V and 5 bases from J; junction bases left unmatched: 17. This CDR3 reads CASSPSKQGEGGRNTIYF. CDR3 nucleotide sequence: TGTGCCAGCAGCCCGTCGAAACAGGGGGAAGGAGGGAGAAACACCATATATTTT.

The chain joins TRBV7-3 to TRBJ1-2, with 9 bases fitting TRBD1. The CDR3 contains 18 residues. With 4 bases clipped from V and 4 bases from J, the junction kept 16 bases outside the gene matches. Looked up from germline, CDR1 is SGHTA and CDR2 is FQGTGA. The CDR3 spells CASSYIRDRVISIYGYTF. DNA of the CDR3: TGTGCCAGCAGCTATATCCGGGACAGGGTTATTTCCATCTATGGCTACACCTTC.

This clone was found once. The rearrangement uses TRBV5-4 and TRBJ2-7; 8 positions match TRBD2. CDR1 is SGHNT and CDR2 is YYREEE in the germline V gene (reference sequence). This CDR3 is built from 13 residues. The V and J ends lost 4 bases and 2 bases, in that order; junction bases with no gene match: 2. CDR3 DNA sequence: TGTGCCAGCAGCCAAGCGGGAGCCTACGAGCAGTACTTC. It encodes CASSQAGAYEQYF.

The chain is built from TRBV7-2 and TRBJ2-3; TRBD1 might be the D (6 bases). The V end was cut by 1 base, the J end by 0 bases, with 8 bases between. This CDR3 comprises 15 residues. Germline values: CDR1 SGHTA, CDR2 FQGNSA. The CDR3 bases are TGTGCCAGCAGCTTAGGGGGGCAGAGCACAGATACGCAGTATTTT. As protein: CASSLGGQSTDTQYF.

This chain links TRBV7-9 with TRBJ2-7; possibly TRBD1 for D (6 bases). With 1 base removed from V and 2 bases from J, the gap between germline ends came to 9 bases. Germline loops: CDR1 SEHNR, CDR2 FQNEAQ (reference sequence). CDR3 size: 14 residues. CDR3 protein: CASSLGQAPYEQYF. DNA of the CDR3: TGTGCCAGCAGCTTAGGACAGGCGCCCTACGAGCAGTACTTC.

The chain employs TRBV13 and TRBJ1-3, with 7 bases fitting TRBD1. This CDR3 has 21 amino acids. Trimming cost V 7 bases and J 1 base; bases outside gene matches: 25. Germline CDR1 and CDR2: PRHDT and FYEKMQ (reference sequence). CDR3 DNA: TGTGCCAGCAAATTAGCCCTACACAGGGGTTCCGAGGAGAGATCTGGAAACACCATATATTTT. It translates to CASKLALHRGSEERSGNTIYF.

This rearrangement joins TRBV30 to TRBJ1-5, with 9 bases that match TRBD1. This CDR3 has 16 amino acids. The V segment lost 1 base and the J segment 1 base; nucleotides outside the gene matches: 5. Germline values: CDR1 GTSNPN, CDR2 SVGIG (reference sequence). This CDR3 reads CAWSEGQGASNQPQHF. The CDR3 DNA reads TGTGCCTGGAGTGAGGGACAGGGAGCAAGCAATCAGCCCCAGCATTTT.

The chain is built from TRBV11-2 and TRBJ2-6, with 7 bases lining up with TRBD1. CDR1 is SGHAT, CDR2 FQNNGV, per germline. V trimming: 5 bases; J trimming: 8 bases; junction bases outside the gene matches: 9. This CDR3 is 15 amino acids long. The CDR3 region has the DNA TGTGCCAGCAGCCAGGGACAGTTGGGGCCCAACGTCCTGACTTTC. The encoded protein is CASSQGQLGPNVLTF.

The CDR3 spells CASSLGQGATDTQYF. The CDR3 nucleotides are TGTGCCAGCAGTTTAGGGCAGGGGGCTACAGATACGCAGTATTTT. The chain carries TRBV28 and TRBJ2-3, with TRBD1 identical over 8 bases. The V and J ends lost 2 bases and 3 bases, in that order; junction bases with no gene match: 4. The CDR3 runs to 15 residues. CDR1 is MDHEN, CDR2 SYDVKM, per germline.

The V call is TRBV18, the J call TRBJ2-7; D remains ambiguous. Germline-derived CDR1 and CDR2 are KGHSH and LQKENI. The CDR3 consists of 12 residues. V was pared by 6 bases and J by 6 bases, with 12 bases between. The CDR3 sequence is CASSLTSFEQYF. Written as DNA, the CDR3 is TGTGCCAGCTCTCTTACATCTTTCGAGCAGTACTTC.

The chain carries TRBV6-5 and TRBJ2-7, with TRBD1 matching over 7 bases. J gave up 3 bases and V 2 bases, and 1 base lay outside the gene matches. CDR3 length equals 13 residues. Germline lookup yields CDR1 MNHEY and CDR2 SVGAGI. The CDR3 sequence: CASSYDRDYEQYF. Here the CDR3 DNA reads TGTGCCAGCAGTTACGACAGGGACTACGAGCAGTACTTC.

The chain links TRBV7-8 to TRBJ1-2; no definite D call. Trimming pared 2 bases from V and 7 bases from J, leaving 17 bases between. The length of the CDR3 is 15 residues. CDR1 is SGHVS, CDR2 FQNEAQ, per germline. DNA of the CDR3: TGTGCCAGCAGCTTAAGTTCTGGTGGGAGTCGTGGCTACACCTTC. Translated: CASSLSSGGSRGYTF. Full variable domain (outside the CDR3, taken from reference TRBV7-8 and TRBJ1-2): GAGVSQSPRYKVAKRGQDVALRCDPISGHVSLFWYQQALGQGPEFLTYFQNEAQLDKSGLPSDRFFAERPEGSVSTLKIQRTQQEDSAVYLCASSLSSGGSRGYTFGSGTRLTVV.

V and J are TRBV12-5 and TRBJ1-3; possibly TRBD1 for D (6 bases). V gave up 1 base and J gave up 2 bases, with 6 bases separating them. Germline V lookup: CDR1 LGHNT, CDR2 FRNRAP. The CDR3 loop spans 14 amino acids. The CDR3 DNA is TGTGCTAGTGGTTTGGCAGGGGCTGGAAACACCATATATTTT. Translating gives CASGLAGAGNTIYF.

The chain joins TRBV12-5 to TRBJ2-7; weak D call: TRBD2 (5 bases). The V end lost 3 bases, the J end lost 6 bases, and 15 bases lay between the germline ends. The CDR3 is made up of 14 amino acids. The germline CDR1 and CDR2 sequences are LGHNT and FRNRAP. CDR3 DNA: TGTGCTAGTGGTTTATCGGGAATTGGAGGCGAGCAGTACTTC. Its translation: CASGLSGIGGEQYF.

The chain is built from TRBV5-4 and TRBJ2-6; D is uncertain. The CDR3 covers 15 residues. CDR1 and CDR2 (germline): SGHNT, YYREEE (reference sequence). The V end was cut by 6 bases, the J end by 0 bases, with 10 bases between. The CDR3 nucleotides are TGTGCCAGCAACGAACAAAACTCTGGGGCCAACGTCCTGACTTTC. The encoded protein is CASNEQNSGANVLTF.

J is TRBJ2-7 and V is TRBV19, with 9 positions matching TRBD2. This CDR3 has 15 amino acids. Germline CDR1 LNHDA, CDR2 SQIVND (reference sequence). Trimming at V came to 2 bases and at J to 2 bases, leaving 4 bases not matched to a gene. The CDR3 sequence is CASSIRERGAYEQYF. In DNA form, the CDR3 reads TGTGCCAGTAGTATAAGGGAGCGGGGGGCCTACGAGCAGTACTTC.

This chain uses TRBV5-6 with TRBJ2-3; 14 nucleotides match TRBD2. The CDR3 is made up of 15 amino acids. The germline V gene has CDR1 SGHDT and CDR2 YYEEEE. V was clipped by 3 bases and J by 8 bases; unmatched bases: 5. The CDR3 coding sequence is TGTGCCAGCAGCTCGAAGGGACTAGCGGGAGCTACGCAGTATTTT. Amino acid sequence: CASSSKGLAGATQYF.

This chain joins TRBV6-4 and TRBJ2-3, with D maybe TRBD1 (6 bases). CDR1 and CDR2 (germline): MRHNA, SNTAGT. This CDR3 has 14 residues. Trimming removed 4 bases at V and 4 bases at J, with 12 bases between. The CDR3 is CASSAQGLADTQYF. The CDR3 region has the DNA TGTGCCAGCAGTGCACAGGGTTTGGCAGATACGCAGTATTTT.

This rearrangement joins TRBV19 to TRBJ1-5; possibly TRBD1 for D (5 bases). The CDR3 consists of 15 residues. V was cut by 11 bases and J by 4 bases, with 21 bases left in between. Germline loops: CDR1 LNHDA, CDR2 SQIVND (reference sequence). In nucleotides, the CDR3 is TGTGCCTCAGGCCAGGGCCCCACCCCGAATCAGCCCCAGCATTTT. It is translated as CASGQGPTPNQPQHF.